The rows below give T cell receptor beta chains drawn from one sample of a study of T cell responses to AZD1222 COVID-19 vaccine. The data were produced by immunoSEQ multiplex PCR, yet TCRdb's version contains in-frame clones alone and is incomplete. The table includes about 190,000 clones, around 92% detected once. The sample was peripheral blood, taken on day 0 of AZD1222 vaccination. The origin of the receptors is an adult in good health. Each CDR3 is given with its conserved first and last residue. Each record gives: V gene, D gene, J gene, clone size, CDR3 protein, CDR3 DNA. D genes are given only for firm matches. The size field is filled for only some rows; it gives once, few, many or a size class.

V: TRBV10-2; D: TRBD2; J: TRBJ2-3; size: .; CDR3: CASSGALAGNTDTQYF; DNA: TGCGCCAGCAGTGGCGCCCTAGCGGGGAACACAGATACGCAGTATTTT
V: TRBV5-5; D: .; J: TRBJ1-3; size: .; CDR3: CASSPPPTGWANTIYF; DNA: TGTGCCAGCAGCCCCCCCCCGACAGGCTGGGCAAACACCATATATTTT
V: TRBV2; D: .; J: TRBJ1-2; size: .; CDR3: CASSELHRRGYTF; DNA: TGTGCCAGCAGTGAACTACACCGGAGGGGCTACACCTTC
V: TRBV2; D: TRBD1; J: TRBJ1-2; size: .; CDR3: CASSKGGSYGYTF; DNA: TGTGCCAGCTCCAAAGGGGGCTCTTATGGCTACACCTTC
V: TRBV10-1; D: .; J: TRBJ1-5; size: .; CDR3: CASSGARQPQHF; DNA: TGCGCCAGCTCGGGGGCGAGGCAGCCCCAGCATTTT
V: TRBV6-5; D: TRBD1; J: TRBJ1-2; size: .; CDR3: CASSYSILDRDGYTF; DNA: TGTGCCAGCAGTTACTCGATTTTAGACAGGGATGGCTACACCTTC
V: TRBV11-3; D: TRBD1; J: TRBJ1-1; size: .; CDR3: CASGQDRASEAFF; DNA: TGTGCCAGCGGACAGGACAGGGCGAGTGAAGCTTTCTTT
V: TRBV7-8; D: .; J: TRBJ1-3; size: .; CDR3: CASSPITGFSGNTIYF; DNA: TGTGCCAGCAGCCCGATCACAGGGTTCTCTGGAAACACCATATATTTT
V: TRBV5-5; D: .; J: TRBJ2-6; size: .; CDR3: CASSSFRRNSGANVLTF; DNA: TGTGCCAGCAGTTCCTTCAGGCGAAACTCTGGGGCCAACGTCCTGACTTTC
V: TRBV7-9; D: .; J: TRBJ2-1; size: once; CDR3: CASSPGNGWDEQFF; DNA: TGTGCCAGCAGCCCAGGGAATGGGTGGGATGAGCAGTTCTTC
V: TRBV2; D: .; J: TRBJ2-6; size: .; CDR3: CASSEVLFISGANVLTF; DNA: TGTGCCAGCAGTGAAGTGCTATTTATCTCTGGGGCCAACGTCCTGACTTTC
V: TRBV20-1; D: .; J: TRBJ2-1; size: .; CDR3: CSASSGSYNEQFF; DNA: TGCAGTGCTAGTTCGGGCTCCTACAATGAGCAGTTCTTC
V: TRBV3-1/TRBV3-2; D: .; J: TRBJ2-1; size: .; CDR3: CASSPLGQLNEQFF; DNA: TGTGCCAGCAGCCCCCTCGGACAGCTCAATGAGCAGTTCTTC
V: TRBV14; D: .; J: TRBJ2-5; size: .; CDR3: CASRDGWSSPQGPQYF; DNA: TGTGCCAGCAGGGACGGGTGGTCAAGCCCCCAGGGACCCCAGTACTTC
V: TRBV7-9; D: TRBD1; J: TRBJ1-2; size: .; CDR3: CASSLPDRVRYGYTF; DNA: TGTGCCAGCAGCTTACCTGACAGGGTCAGGTATGGCTACACCTTC
V: TRBV7-2; D: .; J: TRBJ1-6; size: once; CDR3: CASSLGPGRLNSPLHF; DNA: TGTGCCAGCAGCTTAGGGCCGGGCCGGTTAAATTCACCCCTCCACTTT
V: TRBV5-6; D: .; J: TRBJ2-3; size: .; CDR3: CASSQRGFGGSDTQYF; DNA: TGTGCCAGCAGCCAACGGGGTTTTGGGGGTTCAGATACGCAGTATTTT
V: TRBV6-6; D: .; J: TRBJ1-2; size: .; CDR3: CASNEIYGYTF; DNA: TGTGCCAGCAACGAAATCTATGGCTACACCTTC